These T cell receptor beta chains were read from a single sample in a study of T cell changes during pregnancy in multiple sclerosis. The table came from immunoSEQ multiplex PCR; TCRdb's copy has only in-frame clones and leaves some out. The repertoire holds roughly 48,000 clones, with 85% to 95% as singletons. Specimen: CD4+ T cells from peripheral blood mononuclear cells, collected in the second trimester of pregnancy. Every receptor here comes from a female donor in good health, enrolled as a control in a pregnancy study. Both conserved end residues are part of each CDR3. Each record gives: D gene, V gene, J gene, CDR3 DNA, CDR3 protein. D genes are given only for firm matches.

d_call: TRBD2
v_call: TRBV7-7
j_call: TRBJ2-2
cdr3_nt: TGTGCTAGCAGCTTAGTAACTAGCGGGAACATCGGGGAGCTGTTTTTT
cdr3_aa: CASSLVTSGNIGELFF

d_call: NA
v_call: TRBV27
j_call: TRBJ2-7
cdr3_nt: TGTGCCAGCAGTTTAATTAGCGGAGCTTCCTACGAGCAGTACTTC
cdr3_aa: CASSLISGASYEQYF

d_call: NA
v_call: TRBV6-1
j_call: TRBJ1-4
cdr3_nt: TGTGCCAGCAGTGAACAGTGGTCTAATGAAAAACTGTTTTTT
cdr3_aa: CASSEQWSNEKLFF

d_call: TRBD2
v_call: TRBV7-2
j_call: TRBJ2-1
cdr3_nt: TGTGCCAGCAGCCCCCTTGGGTTAGCGGGAGGAGCAACCTACAATGAGCAGTTCTTC
cdr3_aa: CASSPLGLAGGATYNEQFF

d_call: TRBD1
v_call: TRBV7-9
j_call: TRBJ1-1
cdr3_nt: TGTGCCAGCAGCTTAGAGAGGGGGCGCGGCACTGAAGCTTTCTTT
cdr3_aa: CASSLERGRGTEAFF

d_call: NA
v_call: TRBV28
j_call: TRBJ2-7
cdr3_nt: TGTGCCAGCAGTTTATTCGGCGGGGTCACTAACGAGCAGTACTTC
cdr3_aa: CASSLFGGVTNEQYF

d_call: TRBD1
v_call: TRBV4-1
j_call: TRBJ1-2
cdr3_nt: TGCGCCAGCAGCCTTACTCATCAGGGGGCGCAGGACTATGGCTACACCTTC
cdr3_aa: CASSLTHQGAQDYGYTF

d_call: NA
v_call: TRBV7-7
j_call: TRBJ2-5
cdr3_nt: TGTGCTAGCAGCTTAGGGCAGGAAAGGATGGAGACCCAGTACTTC
cdr3_aa: CASSLGQERMETQYF

d_call: NA
v_call: TRBV6-5
j_call: TRBJ1-1
cdr3_nt: TGTGCCAGCAGTTACACCGGGAACACTGAAGCTTTCTTT
cdr3_aa: CASSYTGNTEAFF

d_call: NA
v_call: TRBV11-2
j_call: TRBJ2-3
cdr3_nt: TGTGCCAGCAGCCCCTTGGGGGGGCGAGTAGATACGCAGTATTTT
cdr3_aa: CASSPLGGRVDTQYF